The 27 T cell receptor beta chains presented below share a single source sample, sequenced in a study of OX40 agonist ivuxolimab in advanced cancers. The method behind the library was the immunoSEQ multiplex PCR assay. TCRdb provides this immuneACCESS table in a form limited to in-frame rearrangements. Some clones are lacking; in checked studies, under half of them reflect an unresolved V gene, and why the rest are absent is not known. The sample records under 95,000 clones, about 83% of which are singletons. The ten largest clones take up 6.5% to 7.5% of the sample. The sample was CD4+ or CD8+ T cells sorted from blood, taken in a trial of the OX40 agonist ivuxolimab. These receptors were collected from an adult with an advanced solid tumor such as melanoma, head and neck, liver or kidney cancer.

The genes are TRBV19 and TRBJ2-7; D unresolved. CDR1 is LNHDA and CDR2 is SQIVND in the germline V gene (reference sequence). The CDR3 is 15 amino acids. V was shortened by 5 bases and J by 0 bases, with 14 bases between the two germline ends. The CDR3 nucleotides read TGTGCCAGTAGTCCCCGAGGAGTTAGCTCCTACGAGCAGTACTTC. It codes for CASSPRGVSSYEQYF.

This clone came up a few times. V usage is TRBV25-1 and J usage is TRBJ2-1; 7 bases agree with TRBD1. CDR3 length: 17 amino acids. Germline V CDR1 and CDR2: MGHDK, SYGVNS. The V gene end was trimmed by 1 base and the J gene end by 5 bases; junction bases not matched to a gene: 11. The CDR3 region has the DNA TGTGCCAGCAGTGAATCGACGCTCGGGACAGAGAACAATGAGCAGTTCTTC. Translation: CASSESTLGTENNEQFF. Complete variable domain (other parts from reference TRBV25-1 and TRBJ2-1): EADIYQTPRYLVIGTGKKITLECSQTMGHDKMYWYQQDPGMELHLIHYSYGVNSTEKGDLSSESTVSRIRTEHFPLTLESARPSHTSQYLCASSESTLGTENNEQFFGPGTRLTVL.

This clone was seen a single time. This sequence joins TRBV5-1 and TRBJ1-1; TRBD1 is a possible D gene (6 bases). Germline assignment: CDR1 SGHRS and CDR2 YFSETQ. This CDR3 has 13 amino acids. Trimming left V 5 bases short and J 1 base short, with 9 bases between. The CDR3, as DNA: TGCGCCAGCAGGGTGACAGGGAACACTGAAGCTTTCTTT. Translation: CASRVTGNTEAFF.

This clone was observed a single time. The CDR3 region is CASSPGRHEQYF. The CDR3 region has the DNA TGTGCCAGCAGCCCCGGAAGACACGAGCAGTACTTC. The chain carries TRBV6-5 and TRBJ2-7; D not resolved. Germline V gene data show CDR1 as MNHEY and CDR2 as SVGAGI. Trimming took off 6 bases at V and 5 bases at J, with 11 bases between the two ends. The CDR3 is made up of 12 amino acids.

The gene calls are TRBV27 and TRBJ2-2; D is unclear. Germline CDR1 reads MNHEY; CDR2 reads SMNVEV (reference sequence). The CDR3 covers 13 residues. V was clipped by 8 bases and J by 1 base, with 8 bases between them. Here the CDR3 reads CASGRRNTGELFF. CDR3 nucleotide sequence: TGTGCCAGCGGACGCAGGAACACCGGGGAGCTGTTTTTT.

Here the CDR3 reads CASSMQGSSNEQFF. CDR3 bases: TGTGCCAGTAGTATGCAGGGGTCAAGCAATGAGCAGTTCTTC. The chain is built from TRBV19 and TRBJ2-1; maybe TRBD1 (6 bases). The CDR3 is 14 amino acids. Trimming pared 3 bases from V and 6 bases from J, leaving 12 bases between. The V gene's germline CDR1 is LNHDA and CDR2 SQIVND (reference sequence).

V and J are TRBV7-8 and TRBJ1-3; no definite D call. The length of the CDR3 is 15 residues. Germline CDR1 and CDR2: SGHVS and FQNEAQ. Trimming removed 4 bases from V and 0 bases from J, with 10 bases in between. CDR3 in DNA: TGTGCCAGCAGCTCACTCCGCAGCTCTGGAAACACCATATATTTT. Its protein product is CASSSLRSSGNTIYF.

The gene calls are TRBV7-8 and TRBJ2-4; the match to TRBD2 covers 12 bases. CDR3 size: 17 residues. Germline V gene lookup returns CDR1 SGHVS and CDR2 FQNEAQ. J gave up 9 bases and V 5 bases, and 14 bases lay outside the gene matches. The CDR3 spells CASSLTPLAGGPGIQYF. CDR3 nucleotides: TGTGCCAGCAGCCTTACTCCGCTAGCGGGAGGGCCGGGCATTCAGTACTTC.

The chain recombines TRBV29-1 with TRBJ1-5, with no clear D. V lost 7 bases and J lost 2, with 12 bases in between. This CDR3 has 13 residues. Germline assignment: CDR1 SQVTM and CDR2 ANQGSEA. CDR3 nucleotide sequence: TGCAGCGCAGCAGGATCCGGCAATCAGCCCCAGCATTTT. Translated: CSAAGSGNQPQHF.

This clone came up once. The chain couples TRBV2 to TRBJ1-2, with D unclear. In germline, CDR1 is SNHLY, CDR2 FYNNEI. Trimming removed 5 bases at V and 7 bases at J, with 8 bases between. There are 11 residues in the CDR3. CDR3 loop: CASSHGPGYTF. The DNA of the CDR3 is TGTGCCAGCAGTCATGGACCTGGCTACACCTTC.

The chain combines TRBV11-3 with TRBJ1-2, with D maybe TRBD1 (5 bases). This CDR3 spans 12 amino acids. Trimming shortened V by 4 bases and J by 2 bases, and 5 bases separated the two germline ends. The germline V gene has CDR1 SGHNT and CDR2 YENEEA. In DNA form, the CDR3 reads TGTGCCAGCAGCTCAGGGAACTATGGCTACACCTTC. Translation: CASSSGNYGYTF.

The genes are TRBV11-3 and TRBJ2-3; D uncertain. Trimming shortened V by 3 bases and J by 6 bases, and 13 bases separated the two germline ends. The CDR3 is 14 residues long. The V gene's germline CDR1 is SGHNT and CDR2 YENEEA. The CDR3 region is CASSFAQWSDTQYF. As DNA, the CDR3 is TGTGCCAGCAGCTTTGCTCAGTGGTCGGATACGCAGTATTTT.

Regarding this clone: This sample also contains other DNA sequences that code for the same CDR3. The V call is TRBV4-3, the J call TRBJ2-2, with D possibly matching TRBD1 (5 bases). The V end was cut by 0 bases, the J end by 5 bases, with 7 bases between. This CDR3 is built from 14 residues. Germline V gene data show CDR1 as LGHNA and CDR2 as YSLEER. Here the CDR3 reads CASSQDAGTGELFF. CDR3 sequence (DNA): TGCGCCAGCAGCCAAGATGCAGGGACCGGGGAGCTGTTTTTT.

The chain combines TRBV14 with TRBJ2-1; tentative D call: TRBD1 (5 bases). Per germline, CDR1 SGHDN and CDR2 FVKESK. The V gene lost 3 bases and the J gene lost 4 bases, with 10 bases spanning the gap. The CDR3 consists of 14 residues. Here the CDR3 reads CASSHAQVYNEQFF. The CDR3 DNA reads as TGTGCCAGCAGCCATGCACAGGTTTACAATGAGCAGTTCTTC. Using reference TRBV14 and TRBJ2-1 for the parts outside the CDR3, the full variable domain is EAGVTQFPSHSVIEKGQTVTLRCDPISGHDNLYWYRRVMGKEIKFLLHFVKESKQDESGMPNNRFLAERTGGTYSTLKVQPAELEDSGVYFCASSHAQVYNEQFFGPGTRLTVL.

Regarding this clone: The junction differs from germline at one of its ends, possibly a read error. J is TRBJ1-4 and V is TRBV7-2; 7 nucleotides agree with TRBD1. CDR3 size: 14 residues. The V gene's germline CDR1 is SGHTA and CDR2 FQGNSA. The CDR3 DNA sequence: TGTGCCAGCAGCTCTAGACAGGGAGGGAACCCACTGTCTTTT. This codes for CASSSRQGGNPLSF.

This clone has just one count. This chain connects TRBV6-4 to TRBJ2-2; D is perhaps TRBD1 (5 bases). Germline V gene lookup returns CDR1 MRHNA and CDR2 SNTAGT. The CDR3 sequence is 14 residues long. Between the trimmed V and J ends, which lost 8 bases and 1 base, there was a span of 11 bases. This chain's CDR3 is CASQRGWNTGELFF. In DNA, the CDR3 is TGTGCCAGCCAAAGGGGCTGGAACACCGGGGAGCTGTTTTTT.

The chain links TRBV7-6 to TRBJ2-1, with D perhaps matching TRBD1 (5 bases). The CDR3 runs 14 residues. Germline CDR1 SGHVS, CDR2 FNYEAQ. Trimming removed 1 base at V and 8 bases at J, with 12 bases between. The CDR3 coding sequence is TGTGCCAGCAGCTTAGTGGGTTGGGGCGATGAGCAGTTCTTC. The encoded protein is CASSLVGWGDEQFF.

V and J are TRBV7-8 and TRBJ2-2; D gene unclear. V lost 4 bases, J lost 4 bases, and 10 bases lay in between. CDR1 is SGHVS and CDR2 is FQNEAQ in the germline V gene. The CDR3 runs 14 residues. The CDR3 nucleotides read TGTGCCAGCAGCTCTCGGGTGGCCACCGGGGAGCTGTTTTTT. Translated, it gives CASSSRVATGELFF.

The chain couples TRBV30 to TRBJ1-5; the D is unclear. V lost 5 bases, J lost 2 bases, and 10 bases lay in between. The length of the CDR3 is 13 residues. Germline V gene sequence: CDR1 GTSNPN, CDR2 SVGIG (reference sequence). CDR3 sequence: CAWGNSGNQPQHF. The CDR3 DNA sequence: TGTGCCTGGGGAAACTCGGGCAATCAGCCCCAGCATTTT.

This clone has only a few counts. The chain is built from TRBV6-5 and TRBJ1-6, with D hard to call. This CDR3 spans 15 amino acids. The germline V and J ends were trimmed by 8 bases and 10 bases, with 21 bases remaining between them. The germline V gene encodes CDR1 MNHEY and CDR2 SVGAGI. CDR3 coding DNA: TGTGCCAGCGAACCTTGGGTCCCAGCAAGATCACCCCTCCACTTT. Translating gives CASEPWVPARSPLHF.

The chain links TRBV19 to TRBJ2-5; D not resolved. V lost 3 bases, J lost 4 bases, and 9 bases lay in between. CDR1 is LNHDA, CDR2 SQIVND, per germline (reference sequence). This CDR3 region has 13 residues. The CDR3 here is CASSIQSGETQYF. CDR3 nucleotide sequence: TGTGCCAGTAGTATTCAATCCGGAGAGACCCAGTACTTC.

This sequence joins TRBV11-3 and TRBJ2-1, with 7 bases aligning to TRBD1. The CDR3 sequence is 15 residues long. Looked up from germline, CDR1 is SGHNT and CDR2 is YENEEA. Unmatched junction bases numbered 8, after V lost 5 bases and J lost 4 bases. The CDR3 spells CASSPGQAEYNEQFF. The CDR3 DNA follows: TGTGCCAGCAGCCCCGGACAGGCAGAATACAATGAGCAGTTCTTC.

V usage is TRBV18 and J usage is TRBJ2-7, with TRBD2 matching 7 bases. V trimming: 3 bases; J trimming: 1 base; junction bases outside the gene matches: 6. Germline V gene sequence: CDR1 KGHSH, CDR2 LQKENI. This CDR3 region has 15 residues. The CDR3 spells CASSPGGSKSYEQYF. Written as DNA, the CDR3 is TGTGCCAGCTCACCTGGCGGGAGTAAATCCTACGAGCAGTACTTC.

A word on this clone: Other nucleotide sequences in the sample specify the same CDR3. The J gene is TRBJ1-2, the V gene TRBV29-1; no definite D call. The CDR3 loop spans 11 amino acids. Trimming cost V 6 bases and J 5 bases, with 10 bases left between them. Germline V lookup: CDR1 SQVTM, CDR2 ANQGSEA. The CDR3 DNA reads as TGCAGCGTACGGTTTCGGTATGGCTACACCTTC. Translated, it gives CSVRFRYGYTF.

This rearrangement joins TRBV6-4 to TRBJ2-1; 8 positions match TRBD2. CDR3 length equals 14 residues. Trimming cost V 6 bases and J 5 bases; bases outside gene matches: 6. The germline V gene encodes CDR1 MRHNA and CDR2 SNTAGT. The CDR3, as DNA: TGTGCCAGCAGAGCCGGGACTAGACACAATGAGCAGTTCTTC. Its translation is CASRAGTRHNEQFF.

This chain joins TRBV27 and TRBJ1-1; TRBD1 aligns across 9 bases. Germline trimming cut 6 bases from V and 10 bases from J; bases unmatched to any gene: 12. Germline CDR1 is MNHEY and CDR2 is SMNVEV (reference sequence). The CDR3 length is 14 residues. Written as DNA, the CDR3 is TGTGCCAGCAGCTCCGGGACAGGGATCTCCAGAGCTTTCTTT. Translation gives CASSSGTGISRAFF.

This clone was picked up one time. The rearrangement links TRBV6-6 to TRBJ2-7, with 7 bases fitting TRBD1. Germline V gene lookup returns CDR1 MNHNY and CDR2 SVGAGI (reference sequence). J lost 0 bases, V lost 7 bases, and 9 bases had no gene match. This CDR3 region has 15 residues. The CDR3 spells CASTDRATSSYEQYF. CDR3 bases: TGTGCCAGCACCGACAGGGCCACAAGCTCCTACGAGCAGTACTTC.